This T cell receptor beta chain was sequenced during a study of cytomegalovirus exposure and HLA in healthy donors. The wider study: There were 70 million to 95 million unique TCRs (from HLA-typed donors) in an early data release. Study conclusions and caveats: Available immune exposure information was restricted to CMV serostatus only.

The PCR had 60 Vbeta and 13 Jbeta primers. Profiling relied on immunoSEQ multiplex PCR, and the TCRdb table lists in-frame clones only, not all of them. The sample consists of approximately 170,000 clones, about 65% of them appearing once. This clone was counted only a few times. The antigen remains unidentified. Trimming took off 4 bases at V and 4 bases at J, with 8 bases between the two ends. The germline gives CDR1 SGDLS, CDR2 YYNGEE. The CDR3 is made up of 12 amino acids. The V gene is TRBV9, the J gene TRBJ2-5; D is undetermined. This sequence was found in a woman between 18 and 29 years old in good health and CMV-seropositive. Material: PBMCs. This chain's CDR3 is CASSLGAETQYF. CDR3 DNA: TGTGCCAGCAGCCTCGGTGCAGAGACCCAGTACTTC.